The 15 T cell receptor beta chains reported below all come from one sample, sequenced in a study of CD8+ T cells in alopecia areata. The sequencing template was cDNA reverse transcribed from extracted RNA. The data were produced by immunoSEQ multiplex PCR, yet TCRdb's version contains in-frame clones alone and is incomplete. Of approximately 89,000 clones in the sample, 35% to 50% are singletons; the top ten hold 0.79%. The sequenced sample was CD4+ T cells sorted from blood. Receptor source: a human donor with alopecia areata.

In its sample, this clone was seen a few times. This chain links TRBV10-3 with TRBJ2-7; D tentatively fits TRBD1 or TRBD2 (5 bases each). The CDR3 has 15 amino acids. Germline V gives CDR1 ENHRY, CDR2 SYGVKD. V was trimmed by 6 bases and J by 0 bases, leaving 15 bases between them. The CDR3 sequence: CAIRTGTETSYEQYF. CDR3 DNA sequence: TGTGCCATCAGGACTGGGACGGAAACCTCCTACGAGCAGTACTTC.

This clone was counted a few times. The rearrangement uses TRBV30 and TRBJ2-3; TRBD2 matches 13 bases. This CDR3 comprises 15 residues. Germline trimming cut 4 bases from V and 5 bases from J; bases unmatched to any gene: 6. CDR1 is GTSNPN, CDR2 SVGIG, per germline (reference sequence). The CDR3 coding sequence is TGTGCCTGGAACCGCGGACTAGCGGGGGTAGATACGCAGTATTTT. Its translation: CAWNRGLAGVDTQYF. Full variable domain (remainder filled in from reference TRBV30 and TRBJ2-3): SQTIHQWPATLVQPVGSPLSLECTVEGTSNPNLYWYRQAAGRGLQLLFYSVGIGQISSEVPQNLSASRPQDRQFILSSKKLLLSDSGFYLCAWNRGLAGVDTQYFGPGTRLTVL.

CDR3 DNA sequence: TGCGCCAGCAGCTCGGGGAGGGGATCCGACGAGCAGTACTTC. This translates into CASSSGRGSDEQYF. This chain joins TRBV5-1 and TRBJ2-7, with TRBD2 matching over 7 bases. The CDR3 contains 14 residues. With V trimmed by 3 bases and J by 5 bases, 8 bases remained unmatched. In germline, CDR1 is SGHRS, CDR2 YFSETQ. Combining the CDR3 with reference TRBV5-1 and TRBJ2-7 gives the whole variable domain KAGVTQTPRYLIKTRGQQVTLSCSPISGHRSVSWYQQTPGQGLQFLFEYFSETQRNKGNFPGRFSGRQFSNSRSEMNVSTLELGDSALYLCASSSGRGSDEQYFGPGTRLTVT.

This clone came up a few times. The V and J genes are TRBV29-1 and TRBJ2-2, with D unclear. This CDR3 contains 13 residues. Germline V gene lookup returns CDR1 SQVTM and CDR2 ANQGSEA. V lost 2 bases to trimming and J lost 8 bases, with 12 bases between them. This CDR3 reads CSVERSSSGELFF. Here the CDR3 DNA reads TGCAGCGTTGAACGAAGTTCTTCGGGGGAGCTGTTTTTT.

CDR3 sequence reads: CASSLGQADTQYF. CDR3 coding DNA: TGTGCCAGCAGCCTGGGGCAAGCAGATACGCAGTATTTT. The chain carries TRBV7-2 and TRBJ2-3; TRBD1 is a possible D gene (5 bases). This CDR3 is 13 amino acids long. The germline V gene encodes CDR1 SGHTA and CDR2 FQGNSA. Trimming left V 5 bases short and J 4 bases short, with 10 bases between.

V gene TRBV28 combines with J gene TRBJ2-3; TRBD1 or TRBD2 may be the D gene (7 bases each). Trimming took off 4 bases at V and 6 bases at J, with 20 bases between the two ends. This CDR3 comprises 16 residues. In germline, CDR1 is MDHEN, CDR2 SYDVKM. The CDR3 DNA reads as TGTGCCAGCAGTTCAGCCCTACAGGGGAGGGCGGATACGCAGTATTTT. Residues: CASSSALQGRADTQYF.

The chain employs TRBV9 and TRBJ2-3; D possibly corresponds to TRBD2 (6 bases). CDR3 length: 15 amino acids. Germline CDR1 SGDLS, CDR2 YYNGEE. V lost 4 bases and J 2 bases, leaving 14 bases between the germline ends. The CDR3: CASSPKGTSTDTQYF. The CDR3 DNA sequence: TGTGCCAGCAGCCCAAAGGGGACTTCCACAGATACGCAGTATTTT.

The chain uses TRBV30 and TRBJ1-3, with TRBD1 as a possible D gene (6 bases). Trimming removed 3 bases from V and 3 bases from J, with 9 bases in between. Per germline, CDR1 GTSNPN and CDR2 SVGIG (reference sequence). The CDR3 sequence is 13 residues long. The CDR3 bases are TGTGCCTGGAGCAAGACAGGTGGAAACACCATATATTTT. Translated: CAWSKTGGNTIYF.

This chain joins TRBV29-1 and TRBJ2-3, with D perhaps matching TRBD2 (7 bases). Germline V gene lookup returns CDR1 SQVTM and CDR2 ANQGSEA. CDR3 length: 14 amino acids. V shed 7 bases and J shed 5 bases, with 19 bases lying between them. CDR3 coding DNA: TGCAGCGCCGACTCCTCGGGGGGCGTAGATACGCAGTATTTT. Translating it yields CSADSSGGVDTQYF.

This CDR3 reads CASISLGFRAFF. CDR3 bases: TGTGCCAGCATCTCCTTAGGATTCAGAGCTTTCTTT. The chain combines TRBV28 with TRBJ1-1; no clear D gene. Trimming cost V 7 bases and J 10 bases, with 16 bases left between them. The CDR3 spans 12 residues. The germline V gene encodes CDR1 MDHEN and CDR2 SYDVKM.

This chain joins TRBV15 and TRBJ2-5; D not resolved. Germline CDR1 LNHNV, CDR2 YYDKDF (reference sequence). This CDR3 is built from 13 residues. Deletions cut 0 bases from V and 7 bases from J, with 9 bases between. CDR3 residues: CATSRDLPGTQYF. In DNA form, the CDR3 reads TGTGCCACCAGCAGAGACCTTCCCGGGACCCAGTACTTC.

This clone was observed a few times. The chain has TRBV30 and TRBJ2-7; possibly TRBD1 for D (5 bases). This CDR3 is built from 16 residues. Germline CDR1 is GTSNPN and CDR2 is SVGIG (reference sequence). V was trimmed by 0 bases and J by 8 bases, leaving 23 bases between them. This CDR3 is CAWSVQGRAGGGKQYF. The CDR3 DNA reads TGTGCCTGGAGTGTACAAGGCAGGGCCGGCGGTGGTAAGCAGTACTTC.

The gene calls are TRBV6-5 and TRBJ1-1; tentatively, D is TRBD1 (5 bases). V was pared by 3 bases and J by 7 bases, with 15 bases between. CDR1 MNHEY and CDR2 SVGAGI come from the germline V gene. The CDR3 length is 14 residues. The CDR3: CASSYFRQTSEAFF. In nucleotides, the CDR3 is TGTGCCAGCAGTTATTTCAGACAGACCAGTGAAGCTTTCTTT.

The CDR3 reads CASSLPIAGGEQFF. CDR3 nucleotide sequence: TGTGCCAGCAGCCTACCTATAGCGGGAGGAGAGCAGTTCTTC. The chain combines TRBV5-4 with TRBJ2-1; 10 positions match TRBD2. Germline V gives CDR1 SGHNT, CDR2 YYREEE (reference sequence). This CDR3 contains 14 residues. Trimming at V came to 4 bases and at J to 10 bases, leaving 8 bases not matched to a gene.

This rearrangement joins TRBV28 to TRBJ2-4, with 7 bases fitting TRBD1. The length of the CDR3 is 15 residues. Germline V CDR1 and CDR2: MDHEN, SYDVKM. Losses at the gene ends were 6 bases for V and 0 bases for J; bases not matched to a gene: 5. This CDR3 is CASSWDRLAKNIQYF. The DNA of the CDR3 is TGTGCCAGCAGCTGGGACAGATTAGCCAAAAACATTCAGTACTTC.